The 12 T cell receptor beta chains below come from one sample, sequenced in a study of control samples from healthy donors and cancer patients. Some clones are missing from TCRdb's copy, which holds only in-frame ones; the method was immunoSEQ multiplex PCR. Here the sample spans about 180,000 clones, around 90% being singletons. Sample: blood. The receptors shown here come from a man aged 25-45 years in good health.

V gene TRBV5-6 combines with J gene TRBJ1-2; tentatively, D is TRBD1 (6 bases). In germline, CDR1 is SGHDT, CDR2 YYEEEE. Trimming removed 0 bases from V and 6 bases from J, with 9 bases in between. The CDR3 is 13 amino acids. CDR3 sequence: CASSLVRGNGYTF. DNA of the CDR3: TGTGCCAGCAGCTTGGTGAGGGGGAATGGCTACACCTTC.

This clone has only one observation. J is TRBJ1-1 and V is TRBV14; TRBD1 aligns across 9 bases. The CDR3 runs to 14 residues. V was pared by 4 bases and J by 1 base, with 1 base of the junction left unmatched. CDR1 is SGHDN and CDR2 is FVKESK in the germline V gene. This CDR3 reads CASSRQGGNTEAFF. Here the CDR3 DNA reads TGTGCCAGCAGCCGACAGGGGGGGAACACTGAAGCTTTCTTT.

The V call is TRBV28, the J call TRBJ2-1, with D possibly matching TRBD2 (5 bases). V dropped 3 bases and J dropped 9 bases, with 12 bases sitting between them. CDR1 is MDHEN, CDR2 SYDVKM, per germline. The CDR3 is 13 residues long. The CDR3 nucleotides read TGTGCCAGCAGTTTTCGGGGATCCAGTGAGCAGTTCTTC. This encodes CASSFRGSSEQFF.

This sequence joins TRBV6-6 and TRBJ1-2; D is undetermined. Germline loops: CDR1 MNHNY, CDR2 SVGAGI (reference sequence). CDR3 length equals 13 residues. Between the trimmed V and J ends, which lost 7 bases and 8 bases, there was a span of 17 bases. CDR3 sequence (DNA): TGTGCCAGCAATCCCCCGGGCCGAGGGGGCTACACCTTC. As protein: CASNPPGRGGYTF.

The V call is TRBV18, the J call TRBJ1-1; no definite D call. V lost 5 bases to trimming and J lost 0 bases, with 7 bases between them. The CDR3 consists of 13 residues. CDR1 and CDR2 (germline): KGHSH, LQKENI. Written as DNA, the CDR3 is TGTGCCAGCTCAATCTCGATGAACACTGAAGCTTTCTTT. Translating it yields CASSISMNTEAFF.

The rearrangement links TRBV14 to TRBJ2-7; TRBD2 matches at 13 bases. The CDR3 contains 16 residues. V lost 5 bases to trimming and J lost 7 bases; unmatched junction nucleotides: 11. The germline CDR1 and CDR2 sequences are SGHDN and FVKESK. The CDR3 DNA is TGTGCCAGCAGCGGACCCGGGACTAGCGGGATGCGGGAGCAGTACTTC. This codes for CASSGPGTSGMREQYF. Looking up the rest from reference TRBV14 and TRBJ2-7 gives the full variable domain: EAGVTQFPSHSVIEKGQTVTLRCDPISGHDNLYWYRRVMGKEIKFLLHFVKESKQDESGMPNNRFLAERTGGTYSTLKVQPAELEDSGVYFCASSGPGTSGMREQYFGPGTRLTVT.

The rearrangement joins TRBV6-1 to TRBJ2-1; 10 nucleotides line up with TRBD2. Per the germline V gene, CDR1 is MNHNS and CDR2 is SASEGT. Trimming at V came to 3 bases and at J to 4 bases, leaving 3 bases not matched to a gene. The CDR3 consists of 15 residues. The CDR3 here is CASSDGLAVYNEQFF. For the CDR3, the DNA is TGTGCCAGCAGTGATGGACTAGCGGTTTACAATGAGCAGTTCTTC.

This chain uses TRBV6-1 with TRBJ1-6; tentatively, D is TRBD1 (6 bases). This CDR3 has 15 residues. CDR1 is MNHNS, CDR2 SASEGT, per germline. V shed 2 bases and J shed 9 bases, with 14 bases lying between them. CDR3 loop: CASSEFGTFVSPLHF. The CDR3 DNA sequence: TGTGCCAGCAGTGAATTCGGGACATTCGTTTCACCCCTCCACTTT.

As DNA, the CDR3 is TGTGCCAGCAGCTCTGGACAGGGGCCTTTAGAAAAACTGTTTTTT. Translated: CASSSGQGPLEKLFF. The chain links TRBV6-5 to TRBJ1-4, with 9 bases matching TRBD1. V lost 6 bases to trimming and J lost 8 bases; unmatched junction nucleotides: 10. The V gene's germline CDR1 is MNHEY and CDR2 SVGAGI. The CDR3 has 15 residues.

The chain joins TRBV30 to TRBJ1-5, with D perhaps matching TRBD1 (6 bases). This CDR3 spans 14 amino acids. Germline V gene sequence: CDR1 GTSNPN, CDR2 SVGIG (reference sequence). Trimming removed 0 bases at V and 9 bases at J, with 15 bases between. For the CDR3, the DNA is TGTGCCTGGAGTGTCGCGGGGGGCGCGAGGCCCCAGCATTTT. This gives the protein CAWSVAGGARPQHF.

The V call is TRBV4-3, the J call TRBJ1-6; 7 bases fit TRBD1. V was clipped by 4 bases and J by 7 bases; unmatched bases: 4. The CDR3 sequence is 14 residues long. Germline CDR1 LGHNA, CDR2 YSLEER. As DNA, the CDR3 is TGCGCCAGCAGCCTAGACAGGGTAAATTCACCCCTCCACTTT. Translation gives CASSLDRVNSPLHF.

The table lists this clone with a count of one. The V call is TRBV29-1, the J call TRBJ2-7; the match to TRBD1 covers 7 bases. J gave up 5 bases and V 7 bases, and 11 bases lay outside the gene matches. The CDR3 consists of 13 residues. The germline V gene has CDR1 SQVTM and CDR2 ANQGSEA. The CDR3 loop reads CSAATGRGDEQYF. The CDR3 DNA is TGCAGCGCCGCGACAGGGAGAGGGGACGAGCAGTACTTC.